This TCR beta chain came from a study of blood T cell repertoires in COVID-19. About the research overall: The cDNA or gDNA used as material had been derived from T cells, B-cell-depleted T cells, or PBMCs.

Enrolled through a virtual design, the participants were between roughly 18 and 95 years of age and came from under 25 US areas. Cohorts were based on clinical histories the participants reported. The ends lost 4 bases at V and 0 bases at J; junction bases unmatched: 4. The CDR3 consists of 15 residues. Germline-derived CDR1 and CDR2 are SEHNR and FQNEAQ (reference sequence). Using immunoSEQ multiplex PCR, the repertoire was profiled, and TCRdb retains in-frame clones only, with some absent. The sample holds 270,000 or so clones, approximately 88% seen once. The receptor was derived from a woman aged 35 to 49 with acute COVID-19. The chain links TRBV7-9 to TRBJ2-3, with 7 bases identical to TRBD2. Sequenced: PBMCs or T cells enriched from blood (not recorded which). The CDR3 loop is CASSSSGISTDTQYF. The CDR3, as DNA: TGTGCCAGCAGCTCCAGCGGGATAAGCACAGATACGCAGTATTTT.